A selection of T cell receptor beta chains follows, all from one sample in a study of siplizumab effects on memory and regulatory T cells. The assay was immunoSEQ multiplex PCR, and TCRdb's table has in-frame clones only and misses some. The sample carries around 100,000 clones, 75% to 95% recorded once. The sequenced sample consisted of CD4+ T cells sorted from blood. The receptors come from a human donor in good health. CDR3s leave out the opening cysteine and the closing phenylalanine or tryptophan.

>TRBV20-1
SAGGGNEQF
>TRBV29-1
SVVVARGGEQY
>TRBV2
ASTQNTEAF
>TRBV4-3
ASSQDYRGRTEAF
>TRBV18
ASSERQGWTGELF
>TRBV5-6
ASSLWGSSYNEQF
>TRBV6-5
ASSTSTGVGTEAF
>TRBV20-1
SATSEETQY
>TRBV29-1
SSPGQGLWNEQF
>TRBV28
ASSLTGEGYGYT
>TRBV11-2
ASRPPGLAANTGELF
>TRBV9
ASSVGVTGNTIY
>TRBV12-5
ASGLGRQGTNEKLF
>TRBV19
ASNTGTGESPLH
>TRBV4-1
ASSHLTRFQETQY
>TRBV7-9
ANSRRGLDNEQF
>TRBV6-1
ASPALANTEAF
>TRBV5-4
ASSAGQGITEAF
>TRBV10-3
AATPSLLAYGYT
>TRBV6-1
ASRASGGTYEQY
>TRBV5-1
ASSSGGGNYGYT
>TRBV7-6
ASSSIGTSEVSTQY
>TRBV5-4
ASSQGQGAGETQY
>TRBV27
ASTLRGTGGDNQPQH
>TRBV6-5
ASSRELEITGELF
>TRBV7-9
ASSVRQHNYGYT
>TRBV30
AWRHSGGGETQY
>TRBV4-2
ASSQELTGSDTQY
>TRBV6-5
ASSENTGNQPQH
>TRBV7-2
ASSLSGGSPMSYEQY
>TRBV10-3
AISGRQGGTYEQY
>TRBV19
ASKGDGGRNSGNTIY
>TRBV2
ARGSQETQY